The sequence of this T cell receptor beta chain was determined in a study of cytomegalovirus exposure and HLA in healthy donors. Study information: From some 190 million T cells, an earlier analysis saw under 140 million unique TCR beta sequences. Findings of the study overall: CMV serostatus was the only immune exposure information that was available.

Concerning this clone: The antigen is not known.

Primers included in the PCR were 60 Vbeta and 13 Jbeta primers. Only in-frame clones appear in the TCRdb table, and some are missing; sequencing was by immunoSEQ multiplex PCR. The sample carries around 180,000 clones, about four fifths recorded once. The CDR3 extends over 15 amino acids. V shed 2 bases and J 6 bases; nucleotides not matched to a gene: 11. Germline loops: CDR1 SGHNT, CDR2 YYREEE (reference sequence). The chain has TRBV5-4 and TRBJ2-7; 7 bases align to TRBD1. The specimen sequenced was PBMCs. This clonotype was obtained from a man younger than 35 in good health and CMV-seronegative. In DNA form, the CDR3 reads TGTGCCAGCAGCTTCCTAAAGGGGGCCCCTCGCGAGCAGTACTTC. Its translation is CASSFLKGAPREQYF.